The 3 T cell receptor beta chains below were found in one sample sequenced in a study of T cell responses to AZD1222 COVID-19 vaccine. The table came from immunoSEQ multiplex PCR; TCRdb's copy has only in-frame clones and leaves some out. The sample includes over 150,000 clones, about 90% of them seen just once. This sample comprised peripheral blood, obtained on day 0 of MenACWY control vaccination. Receptor source: an adult in good health.

V and J are TRBV3-1 (or the pseudogene TRBV3-2) and TRBJ2-1; tentatively, D is TRBD1 (5 bases). Germline V CDR1 and CDR2: LGHDT, YNNKEL (reference sequence). V lost 4 bases to trimming and J lost 9 bases, with 13 bases between them. CDR3 length equals 13 residues. The CDR3: CASSPTQRGEQFF. The CDR3 nucleotides read TGTGCCAGCAGCCCGACCCAAAGGGGTGAGCAGTTCTTC.

J is TRBJ2-5 and V is TRBV4-1, with 15 bases aligning to TRBD2. The V and J ends lost 3 bases and 4 bases, in that order; junction bases with no gene match: 12. The germline CDR1 and CDR2 sequences are MGHRA and YSYEKL. The CDR3 is 19 amino acids. As DNA, the CDR3 is TGCGCCAGCAGCCATCCAGGACTAGCGGGGGGGCCGGACCGAGAGACCCAGTACTTC. It translates to CASSHPGLAGGPDRETQYF.

This chain uses TRBV7-9 with TRBJ1-2; a possible D gene is TRBD1 (5 bases). The germline V gene has CDR1 SEHNR and CDR2 FQNEAQ (reference sequence). The CDR3 spans 14 residues. The ends were cut back, 5 bases at V and 4 bases at J, with 14 bases in the middle. The CDR3 coding sequence is TGTGCCAGCAGCCCTGGGCCGGGGGGCTATGGCTACACCTTC. Its translation is CASSPGPGGYGYTF.